These 13 T cell receptor beta chains share one sample of origin, sequenced in a study of neoadjuvant anti-PD-1 for oral cavity cancer. The time point is: after neoadjuvant nivolumab, at surgical resection. Data came from immunoSEQ multiplex PCR; TCRdb stores just in-frame clones and leaves some out. The sample has roughly 25,000 clones; around a quarter are singletons. The sample in question was tumor tissue, obtained after nivolumab (anti-PD-1) treatment. Receptors were obtained from a person aged 35-79 years with oral cavity squamous cell carcinoma.

This clone has only a few counts. The chain links TRBV9 to TRBJ2-3; 8 positions match TRBD2. Looked up from germline, CDR1 is SGDLS and CDR2 is YYNGEE. With 4 bases clipped from V and 2 bases from J, the junction kept 9 bases outside the gene matches. CDR3 size: 16 residues. The CDR3 DNA reads as TGTGCCAGCAGCCCGACCGCGGGGGGTCTCACAGATACGCAGTATTTT. This encodes CASSPTAGGLTDTQYF.

The CDR3 sequence is CASRGDGYTF. CDR3 DNA: TGTGCCAGCAGGGGGGACGGCTACACCTTC. The V call is TRBV2, the J call TRBJ1-2; D might be TRBD1 (5 bases). V was cut by 6 bases and J by 8 bases, with 7 bases left in between. Per the germline V gene, CDR1 is SNHLY and CDR2 is FYNNEI. The CDR3 extends over 10 amino acids.

In its sample, this clone was seen a few times. This chain links TRBV18 with TRBJ1-5; D is perhaps TRBD1 (5 bases). The V gene lost 3 bases and the J gene lost 4 bases, with 13 bases spanning the gap. Germline-derived CDR1 and CDR2 are KGHSH and LQKENI. This CDR3 has 15 residues. The CDR3 spells CASSPFPTENQPQHF. CDR3 nucleotides: TGTGCCAGCTCACCCTTCCCGACAGAGAATCAGCCCCAGCATTTT. Filled out from reference TRBV18 and TRBJ1-5, the complete variable domain reads NAGVMQNPRHLVRRRGQEARLRCSPMKGHSHVYWYRQLPEEGLKFMVYLQKENIIDESGMPKERFSAEFPKEGPSILRIQQVVRGDSAAYFCASSPFPTENQPQHFGDGTRLSIL.

The V call is TRBV7-8, the J call TRBJ1-5; D may be TRBD1 (6 bases). V shed 5 bases and J shed 7 bases, with 24 bases lying between them. This CDR3 is 17 amino acids long. Germline V lookup: CDR1 SGHVS, CDR2 FQNEAQ. CDR3 DNA sequence: TGTGCCAGCAGCCTTCAAATCGACAGGAGGATTAGCCAGCCCCAGCATTTT. It codes for CASSLQIDRRISQPQHF. The whole variable domain, remainder taken from reference TRBV7-8 and TRBJ1-5, is GAGVSQSPRYKVAKRGQDVALRCDPISGHVSLFWYQQALGQGPEFLTYFQNEAQLDKSGLPSDRFFAERPEGSVSTLKIQRTQQEDSAVYLCASSLQIDRRISQPQHFGDGTRLSIL.

The chain joins TRBV11-3 to TRBJ2-5; D possibly corresponds to TRBD2 (5 bases). Germline CDR1 is SGHNT and CDR2 is YENEEA. This CDR3 spans 14 amino acids. The ends were cut back, 0 bases at V and 4 bases at J, with 9 bases in the middle. The CDR3 reads CASSLDRGGETQYF. The DNA of the CDR3 is TGTGCCAGCAGCTTAGATCGGGGTGGAGAGACCCAGTACTTC.

The rearrangement links TRBV9 to TRBJ2-6, with unresolved D. V was trimmed by 0 bases and J by 0 bases, leaving 1 base between them. Per germline, CDR1 SGDLS and CDR2 YYNGEE. The CDR3 totals 14 residues. CDR3 in DNA: TGTGCCAGCAGCGTAGGCTCTGGGGCCAACGTCCTGACTTTC. Translated, it gives CASSVGSGANVLTF. The full variable domain, its missing parts supplied by reference TRBV9 and TRBJ2-6, is DSGVTQTPKHLITATGQRVTLRCSPRSGDLSVYWYQQSLDQGLQFLIQYYNGEERAKGNILERFSAQQFPDLHSELNLSSLELGDSALYFCASSVGSGANVLTFGAGSRLTVL.

This clone turned up a few times. V gene TRBV7-3 combines with J gene TRBJ2-1; the D call may be TRBD1 or TRBD2 (5 bases each). The V and J ends lost 4 bases and 7 bases respectively, with 23 bases between them. Per the germline V gene, CDR1 is SGHTA and CDR2 is FQGTGA. This CDR3 has 17 residues. As DNA, the CDR3 is TGTGCCAGCAGCTCCGGTGGGGCGTTAGGGTCGGGGAATGAGCAGTTCTTC. Protein sequence: CASSSGGALGSGNEQFF.

The chain carries TRBV23-1 and TRBJ2-3; 8 nucleotides align to TRBD1. TRBV23-1 has ORF status, its function being uncertain. Trimming at V came to 11 bases and at J to 2 bases, leaving 9 bases not matched to a gene. CDR3 length equals 14 residues. In DNA form, the CDR3 reads TGCGCCCCCGGGACAGGCTACTTCACAGATACGCAGTATTTT. This translates into CAPGTGYFTDTQYF.

Worth noting for this clone: At one end the junction does not follow the germline gene, possibly because of a read error. Here the CDR3 reads CASSPTGIQETQYF. In DNA, the CDR3 is TGTGCTAGCAGCCCTACAGGAATCCAAGAGACCCAGTACTTC. The rearrangement uses TRBV7-7 and TRBJ2-5; a possible D gene is TRBD1 (5 bases). The CDR3 runs 14 residues. CDR1 SSHAT and CDR2 FNYEAQ come from the germline V gene (reference sequence).

The V gene is TRBV14, the J gene TRBJ2-3, with 11 nucleotides matching TRBD2. V trimming: 3 bases; J trimming: 3 bases; junction bases outside the gene matches: 2. The CDR3 is made up of 15 amino acids. In germline, CDR1 is SGHDN, CDR2 FVKESK. CDR3 sequence reads: CASSQTSGVTDTQYF. CDR3 in DNA: TGTGCCAGCAGCCAGACTAGCGGGGTTACAGATACGCAGTATTTT.

The table lists this clone with a few counts. V usage is TRBV6-5 and J usage is TRBJ1-6, with unresolved D. CDR1 is MNHEY and CDR2 is SVGAGI in the germline V gene. The V and J ends lost 2 bases and 7 bases respectively, with 3 bases between them. The CDR3 has 12 amino acids. DNA for the CDR3: TGTGCCAGCAGTTACCGGAATTCACCCCTCCACTTT. This sequence encodes CASSYRNSPLHF.

Only a few counts were recorded for this clone. The sample holds other DNA sequences that translate to the same CDR3. The gene calls are TRBV5-8 and TRBJ1-2; 10 nucleotides agree with TRBD1. V was pared by 4 bases and J by 4 bases, with 4 bases of the junction left unmatched. Germline loops: CDR1 SGHTS, CDR2 YDEGEE. CDR3 size: 14 residues. DNA of the CDR3: TGTGCCAGCAGCCCCGGGACAGGGGCCTATGGCTACACCTTC. Protein product: CASSPGTGAYGYTF. The full variable domain, its missing parts supplied by reference TRBV5-8 and TRBJ1-2, is EAGVTQSPTHLIKTRGQQATLRCSPISGHTSVYWYQQALGLGLQFLLWYDEGEERNRGNFPPRFSGRQFPNYSSELNVNALELEDSALYLCASSPGTGAYGYTFGSGTRLTVV.

This clone has just a few counts. The rearrangement uses TRBV7-2 and TRBJ1-2; D unclear. The CDR3 has 13 amino acids. CDR1 SGHTA and CDR2 FQGNSA come from the germline V gene. V was cut by 0 bases and J by 5 bases, with 7 bases left in between. The CDR3 nucleotides are TGTGCCAGCAGCTTAGCGTCGGAGTATGGCTACACCTTC. As protein: CASSLASEYGYTF.